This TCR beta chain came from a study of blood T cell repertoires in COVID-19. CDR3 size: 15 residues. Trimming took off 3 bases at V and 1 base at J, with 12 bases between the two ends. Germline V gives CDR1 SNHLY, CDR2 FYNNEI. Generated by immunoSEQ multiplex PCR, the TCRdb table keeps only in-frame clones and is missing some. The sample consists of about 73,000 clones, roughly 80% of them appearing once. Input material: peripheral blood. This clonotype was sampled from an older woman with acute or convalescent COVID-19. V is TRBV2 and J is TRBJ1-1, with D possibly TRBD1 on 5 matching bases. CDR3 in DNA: TGTGCCAGCAGTGATCAGGGTACAGGGAACACTGAAGCTTTCTTT. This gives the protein CASSDQGTGNTEAFF.